This T cell receptor beta chain was recovered during a study of Tregs in tolerant kidney transplant recipients. Overall study findings and caveats: The small number of patients limits these findings pending further validation. This study did not directly address biological reproducibility. Tregs expanded with activated donor B cells seemed most donor-specific.

This table comes from immunoSEQ multiplex PCR, and its TCRdb copy is limited to in-frame clones, with some not included. The sample lists tens of thousands of clones, approximately 94% occurring once. Unstimulated regulatory T cells (CD4+CD25+CD127-), CD4+CD25- non-regulatory cells, CD4 and CD8 cells were FACS-sorted from thawed PBMCs. J gave up 3 bases and V 5 bases, and 5 bases lay outside the gene matches. Germline lookup yields CDR1 SGHAT and CDR2 FQNNGV. CDR3 length: 15 amino acids. As regards this clone: Its target is not known.

V is TRBV11-2 and J is TRBJ2-1; 9 nucleotides match TRBD2. This TCR derives from a human donor in good health. Source material: CD8+ T cells from blood. The CDR3 DNA is TGTGCCAGCAGCCCTTGGACTAGCGTCTACAATGAGCAGTTCTTC. Protein product: CASSPWTSVYNEQFF. Full variable domain (outside the CDR3, taken from reference TRBV11-2 and TRBJ2-1): EAGVAQSPRYKIIEKRQSVAFWCNPISGHATLYWYQQILGQGPKLLIQFQNNGVVDDSQLPKDRFSAERLKGVDSTLKIQPAKLEDSAVYLCASSPWTSVYNEQFFGPGTRLTVL.